The 7 T cell receptor beta chains given below trace back to one sample, sequenced in a study of blood T cell repertoires in COVID-19. Libraries were prepared by immunoSEQ multiplex PCR; TCRdb keeps only in-frame clonotypes and omits some of them. The sample lists 200,000 to 250,000 clones; less than 85% were seen once. The sequenced sample was peripheral blood. The receptors derive from a woman of 80 years or more with COVID-19, enrolled during active disease.

The chain is built from TRBV20-1 and TRBJ2-3; D call uncertain. The V end lost 3 bases, the J end lost 14 bases, and 15 bases lay between the germline ends. CDR1 and CDR2 from the germline V gene are DFQATT and SNEGSKA (reference sequence). This CDR3 region has 11 residues. This chain's CDR3 is CSASDISRRYF. The CDR3 DNA reads TGCAGTGCTAGCGACATCTCTCGTCGGTATTTT.

The chain joins TRBV2 to TRBJ2-1; 14 bases map to TRBD2. Trimming cost V 9 bases and J 7 bases; bases outside gene matches: 5. Germline loops: CDR1 SNHLY, CDR2 FYNNEI. This CDR3 comprises 14 residues. The CDR3 region is CARMRTSGGNEQFF. The CDR3, as DNA: TGTGCCAGAATGCGGACTAGCGGGGGGAATGAGCAGTTCTTC.

The chain carries TRBV27 and TRBJ1-1; TRBD1 is a possible D gene (6 bases). Germline V CDR1 and CDR2: MNHEY, SMNVEV (reference sequence). There are 16 residues in the CDR3. V lost 9 bases, J lost 0 bases, and 20 bases lay in between. The CDR3 protein is CASDRAGGRLNTEAFF. CDR3 sequence (DNA): TGTGCCAGTGACCGTGCGGGGGGCAGACTGAACACTGAAGCTTTCTTT.

V gene TRBV12-5 combines with J gene TRBJ1-2, with D possibly matching TRBD1 (6 bases). Trimming shortened V by 6 bases and J by 4 bases, and 15 bases separated the two germline ends. There are 14 residues in the CDR3. Germline CDR1 reads LGHNT; CDR2 reads FRNRAP. The CDR3 is CASGKDSLPYGYTF. The DNA for the CDR3 is TGTGCTAGTGGCAAGGACAGCCTTCCCTATGGCTACACCTTC.

The chain employs TRBV7-8 and TRBJ1-6, with D uncertain. The CDR3 covers 15 residues. In germline, CDR1 is SGHVS, CDR2 FQNEAQ. V was clipped by 1 base and J by 9 bases, with 13 bases between them. The chain's CDR3 is CASSLERAAGSPLHF. The CDR3 coding sequence is TGTGCCAGCAGCTTAGAGAGGGCCGCGGGTTCACCCCTCCACTTT. Full variable domain (missing parts from reference TRBV7-8 and TRBJ1-6): GAGVSQSPRYKVAKRGQDVALRCDPISGHVSLFWYQQALGQGPEFLTYFQNEAQLDKSGLPSDRFFAERPEGSVSTLKIQRTQQEDSAVYLCASSLERAAGSPLHFGNGTRLTVT.

The chain uses TRBV2 and TRBJ1-4, with D perhaps TRBD1 (5 bases). V lost 6 bases to trimming and J lost 2 bases, with 16 bases between them. Germline CDR1 reads SNHLY; CDR2 reads FYNNEI. The length of the CDR3 is 16 residues. CDR3 sequence (DNA): TGTGCCAGCAGCTCCTCGCACAGGATCACTAATGAAAAACTGTTTTTT. This encodes CASSSSHRITNEKLFF. Supplemented by reference TRBV2 and TRBJ1-4, the full variable domain reads EPEVTQTPSHQVTQMGQEVILRCVPISNHLYFYWYRQILGQKVEFLVSFYNNEISEKSEIFDDQFSVERPDGSNFTLKIRSTKLEDSAMYFCASSSSHRITNEKLFFGSGTQLSVL.

V usage is TRBV9 and J usage is TRBJ2-5; D perhaps matches TRBD1 (5 bases). Germline V gene data show CDR1 as SGDLS and CDR2 as YYNGEE. The CDR3 is made up of 13 amino acids. V was trimmed by 0 bases and J by 7 bases, leaving 10 bases between them. CDR3 DNA sequence: TGTGCCAGCAGCGTAGGTTGGCAGGGGACCCAGTACTTC. The encoded protein is CASSVGWQGTQYF.